This TCR beta chain was found in a study of T cell changes during pregnancy in multiple sclerosis. Germline V gene data show CDR1 as SGHRS and CDR2 as YFSETQ. Between the trimmed V and J ends, which lost 0 bases and 5 bases, there was a span of 11 bases. The CDR3 has 14 amino acids. Assay used: immunoSEQ multiplex PCR; TCRdb lists only in-frame clones, some missing. The sample has roughly 120,000 clones, approximately 93% seen once. Specimen: peripheral blood, collected before pregnancy. This clonotype originated in a female donor with multiple sclerosis, enrolled in a pregnancy study. V is TRBV5-1 and J is TRBJ1-2; D ambiguous. CDR3 in DNA: TGCGCCAGCAGCTTGGAACAGCAACCGTATGGCTACACCTTC. Translating it yields CASSLEQQPYGYTF.